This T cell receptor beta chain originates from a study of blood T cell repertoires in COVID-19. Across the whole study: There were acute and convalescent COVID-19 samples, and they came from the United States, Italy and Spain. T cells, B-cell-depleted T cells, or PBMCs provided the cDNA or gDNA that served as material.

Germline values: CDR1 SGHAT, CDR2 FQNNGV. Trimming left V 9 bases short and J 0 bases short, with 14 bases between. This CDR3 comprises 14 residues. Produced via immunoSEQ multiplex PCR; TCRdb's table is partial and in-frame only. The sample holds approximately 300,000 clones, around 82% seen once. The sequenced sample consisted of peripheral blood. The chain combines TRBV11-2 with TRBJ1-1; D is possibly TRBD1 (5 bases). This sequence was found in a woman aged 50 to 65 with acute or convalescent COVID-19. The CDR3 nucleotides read TGTGCCAGTAACAAGGGGCCCATGAACACTGAAGCTTTCTTT. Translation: CASNKGPMNTEAFF.